The 9 T cell receptor beta chains below come from one sample, sequenced in a study of shared clonotypes between healthy human individuals. Sequencing was performed with immunoSEQ multiplex PCR; in TCRdb, only in-frame clones are kept and a portion is missing. In the table there are about 490,000 clones, over 70% of which are singletons. The sample was PBMCs. These receptors all stem from a woman aged 40 to 50 in good health. Some clones in this sample may be carry-over from other donors' samples.

The chain has TRBV5-1 and TRBJ2-7; TRBD1 aligns across 7 bases. J lost 5 bases, V lost 2 bases, and 10 bases had no gene match. Per the germline V gene, CDR1 is SGHRS and CDR2 is YFSETQ. This CDR3 has 15 residues. CDR3 sequence (DNA): TGCGCCAGCAGCTTTATTGAGACAGGGAGCCACGAGCAGTACTTC. This codes for CASSFIETGSHEQYF.

Comment on this clone: A far larger clone is one nucleotide away, so this likely arose from a read error. The CDR3 reads CASSFGASSNQPQHF. CDR3 coding DNA: TGTGCCAGCAGTTTCGGCGCTAGTAGCAATCAGCCCCAGCATTTT. The chain employs TRBV6-6 and TRBJ1-5, with D unresolved. This CDR3 is 15 amino acids long. V was clipped by 4 bases and J by 0 bases, with 10 bases between them. Germline V gene lookup returns CDR1 MNHNY and CDR2 SVGAGI (reference sequence).

The rearrangement joins TRBV11-3 to TRBJ2-5; 8 nucleotides align to TRBD2. Germline CDR1 and CDR2: SGHNT and YENEEA. The trim removed 1 base at V and 7 bases at J, leaving 2 bases unmatched. The CDR3 contains 13 residues. The CDR3 sequence: CASSLGREGTQYF. The CDR3, as DNA: TGTGCCAGCAGCTTAGGTCGGGAGGGGACCCAGTACTTC. Full variable domain (missing parts from reference TRBV11-3 and TRBJ2-5): EAGVVQSPRYKIIEKKQPVAFWCNPISGHNTLYWYLQNLGQGPELLIRYENEEAVDDSQLPKDRFSAERLKGVDSTLKIQPAELGDSAVYLCASSLGREGTQYFGPGTRLLVL.

The J gene is TRBJ2-2, the V gene TRBV11-3; TRBD1 matches at 7 bases. The CDR3 consists of 15 residues. The junction had 6 bases not matched to a gene; V was cut back by 5 bases and J by 3 bases. Looked up from germline, CDR1 is SGHNT and CDR2 is YENEEA. The CDR3 here is CASSARGSDTGELFF. CDR3 DNA sequence: TGTGCCAGCAGCGCCAGGGGGTCGGACACCGGGGAGCTGTTTTTT.

The V gene is TRBV7-3, the J gene TRBJ2-5; D may match TRBD1 or TRBD2 (5 bases each). The CDR3 runs 14 residues. Germline values: CDR1 SGHTA, CDR2 FQGTGA. Trimming took off 5 bases at V and 5 bases at J, with 15 bases between the two ends. The CDR3 protein is CASSPGTPGETQYF. The CDR3 region has the DNA TGTGCCAGCAGCCCAGGGACCCCTGGGGAGACCCAGTACTTC.

A word on this clone: This likely came from a read error, as a far larger clone is one base away. Likely a read error: the CDR3 ends without its conserved phenylalanine or tryptophan. The chain has TRBV5-4 and TRBJ2-7; 8 bases match TRBD1. The ends lost 2 bases at V and 5 bases at J; junction bases unmatched: 3. CDR3 size: 13 residues. Germline-derived CDR1 and CDR2 are SGHNT and YYREEE (reference sequence). DNA of the CDR3: TGTGCCAGCAGCTTTGCAGGGGGCAACGAGCAGTACTTA. It translates to CASSFAGGNEQYL.

V and J are TRBV10-3 and TRBJ2-7; 12 nucleotides match TRBD2. V lost 4 bases and J lost 0; bases outside the gene matches: 4. Germline loops: CDR1 ENHRY, CDR2 SYGVKD. The length of the CDR3 is 16 residues. The CDR3 coding sequence is TGTGCCATCAGTGCCGGGGGACTAGCGGGCTCCTACGAGCAGTACTTC. Amino acid sequence: CAISAGGLAGSYEQYF.

This chain joins TRBV11-1 and TRBJ2-2; 14 positions match TRBD2. Germline CDR1 SGHAT, CDR2 FQDESV (reference sequence). After removal of 5 bases from V and 6 bases from J, the junction contained 2 bases not matched to a gene. This CDR3 comprises 15 residues. This CDR3 reads CASSQGLAGAGELFF. CDR3 nucleotides: TGTGCCAGCAGCCAGGGACTAGCGGGAGCCGGGGAGCTGTTTTTT.

This clone was detected ten times or more. The sample carries other DNA sequences with the same CDR3. V usage is TRBV6-4 and J usage is TRBJ2-6, with D possibly TRBD1 on 5 matching bases. Germline V gene data show CDR1 as MRHNA and CDR2 as SNTAGT. Trimming removed 4 bases at V and 0 bases at J, with 10 bases between. The length of the CDR3 is 16 residues. The CDR3 spells CASSVDSFSGANVLTF. In DNA, the CDR3 is TGTGCCAGCAGTGTAGACAGCTTCTCTGGGGCCAACGTCCTGACTTTC.